This T cell receptor beta chain comes out of a study of control samples from healthy donors and cancer patients (dated by TCRdb to about 2020). The library relied on the immunoSEQ multiplex PCR assay. This immuneACCESS table, as held by TCRdb, lists in-frame sequences with V and J called but not all clones. Of the missing ones, under half trace to an unresolved V gene in checked studies; the others have no known cause. In all, the sample holds 70,000 to 85,000 clones, and 90% to 95% of those were seen once. Roughly a sixth of the sample lies in the top ten. Spanning cysteine to phenylalanine, the CDR3 consists of 15 amino acids. Of all the DNA, just the CDR3 is kept, 45 bases in frame from base 1. The germline V gene encodes CDR1 KGHSH and CDR2 LQKENI. The germline ends are 8 bases apart after V is trimmed by 3 bases and J by 0 bases. On this clone: The antigen it recognizes is unknown. The sample holds no much larger clone one base away, and base qualities are not on file.

The sequence was collected from a man in his fifties or sixties in good health. Specimen: blood. In this chain, TRBV18 is recombined with TRBJ2-2; a confident D gene designation cannot be given. The CDR3 corresponds to CASSPFQTNTGELFF. The nucleotide sequence is TGTGCCAGCTCACCCTTCCAGACGAACACCGGGGAGCTGTTTTTT.